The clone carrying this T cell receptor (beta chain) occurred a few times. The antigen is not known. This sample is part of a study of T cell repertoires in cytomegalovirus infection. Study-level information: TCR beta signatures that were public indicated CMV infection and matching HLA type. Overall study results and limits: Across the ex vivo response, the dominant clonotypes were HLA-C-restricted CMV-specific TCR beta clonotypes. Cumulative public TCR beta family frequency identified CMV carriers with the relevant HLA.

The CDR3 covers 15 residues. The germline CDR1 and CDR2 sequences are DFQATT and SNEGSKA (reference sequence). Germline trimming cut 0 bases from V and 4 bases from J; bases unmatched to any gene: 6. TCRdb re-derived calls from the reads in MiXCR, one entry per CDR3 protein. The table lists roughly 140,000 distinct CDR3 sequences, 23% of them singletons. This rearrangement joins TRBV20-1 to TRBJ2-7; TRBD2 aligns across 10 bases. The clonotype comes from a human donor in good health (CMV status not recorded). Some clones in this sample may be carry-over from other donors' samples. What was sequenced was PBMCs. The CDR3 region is CSARDRAGGLYEQYF. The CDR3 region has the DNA TGCAGTGCTAGAGACCGAGCGGGGGGGCTTTACGAGCAGTACTTC.